One sample yielded the 10 T cell receptor beta chains listed below, sequenced in a study of CD8 T cells in ankylosing spondylitis. Points from the study as a whole: Seemingly distinctive of ankylosing spondylitis blood was a TCR beta motif formed by eight highly homologous variants.

Their recognized antigens are unknown. TCRdb reprocessed the 5' RACE reads with MiXCR, giving one entry per CDR3 protein. The sample yields some 220,000 distinct CDR3 sequences, roughly 6.6% seen once. Sequenced input: blood, either unsorted or a sorted T cell fraction (not recorded which). The receptors shown here come from a male donor with ankylosing spondylitis.

The table lists this clonotype with many counts. The V and J genes are TRBV5-1 and TRBJ2-7; D not resolved. V was trimmed by 1 base and J by 5 bases, leaving 13 bases between them. Germline CDR1 is SGHRS and CDR2 is YFSETQ. CDR3 length: 14 amino acids. CDR3 in amino acids: CASSLMNPSNEQYF. CDR3 nucleotide sequence: TGCGCCAGCAGCTTGATGAATCCATCAAACGAGCAGTACTTC.

This clonotype appeared a single time. Its ends do not fully match the called genes, so a read error is possible. The chain couples TRBV27 to TRBJ2-3; TRBD2 might be the D (6 bases). Germline loops: CDR1 MNHEY, CDR2 SMNVEV (reference sequence). This CDR3 is 16 amino acids long. In DNA form, the CDR3 reads TGTGCCAGCAGAGGGTCCCTTGCTACTAGCACAGATATGCAGTATTTT. It specifies CASRGSLATSTDMQYF.

This clonotype was found many times. The chain uses TRBV20-1 and TRBJ2-3, with 7 bases lining up with TRBD1. Germline V gene lookup returns CDR1 DFQATT and CDR2 SNEGSKA (reference sequence). The V segment lost 6 bases and the J segment 1 base; nucleotides outside the gene matches: 10. The CDR3 length is 15 residues. CDR3: CSAVRTGEGTDTQYF. CDR3 DNA sequence: TGCAGTGCGGTCCGGACAGGAGAGGGCACAGATACGCAGTATTTT.

This clonotype has only a few counts. The genes are TRBV12-3 or TRBV12-4 and TRBJ2-1; 7 nucleotides align to TRBD2. CDR3 size: 16 residues. J was trimmed by 2 bases and V by 2 bases; bases with no gene match: 6. CDR3: CASSLLGGETYNEQFF. The CDR3, as DNA: TGTGCCAGCAGTTTATTGGGAGGGGAGACCTACAATGAGCAGTTCTTC.

Regarding this clonotype: At one end the junction does not follow the germline gene, possibly because of a read error. The chain recombines TRBV5-6 with TRBJ2-3, with TRBD2 identical over 11 bases. Germline CDR1 SGHDT, CDR2 YYEEEE. The CDR3 length is 19 residues. Here the CDR3 reads CASSLLVTSGVGSKDTQYF. The CDR3 DNA is TGTGCCAGCAGCTTGCTAGTGACTAGCGGGGTCGGTAGCAAAGATACGCAGTATTTT.

This clonotype was detected ten times or more. The chain combines TRBV6-1 with TRBJ2-1; the D call may be TRBD1 or TRBD2 (5 bases each). The CDR3 runs to 14 residues. The germline CDR1 and CDR2 sequences are MNHNS and SASEGT. V was clipped by 6 bases and J by 5 bases, with 14 bases between them. The CDR3 DNA follows: TGTGCCAGCAGGACGGGGACCCGAAACAATGAGCAGTTCTTC. This codes for CASRTGTRNNEQFF.

Many counts were recorded for this clonotype. This rearrangement joins TRBV4-3 to TRBJ1-1; D is perhaps TRBD1 (6 bases). CDR3 length equals 14 residues. The germline V gene has CDR1 LGHNA and CDR2 YSLEER. V was trimmed by 2 bases and J by 5 bases, leaving 12 bases between them. Here the CDR3 DNA reads TGCGCCAGCAGCCAAAGGGGGGGTGGGACTGAAGCTTTCTTT. Translating gives CASSQRGGGTEAFF.

The sample holds many counts of this clonotype. This chain links TRBV5-1 with TRBJ1-2; D is undetermined. Per germline, CDR1 SGHRS and CDR2 YFSETQ. This CDR3 region has 14 residues. Trimming shortened V by 0 bases and J by 7 bases, and 13 bases separated the two germline ends. CDR3 DNA: TGCGCCAGCAGCTTGGAAGTGAGGTCAAGTGGCTACACCTTC. Translated, it gives CASSLEVRSSGYTF.

This clonotype was counted ten times or more. This rearrangement joins TRBV9 to TRBJ1-3; D possibly corresponds to TRBD1 (5 bases). CDR1 SGDLS and CDR2 YYNGEE come from the germline V gene. This CDR3 has 15 amino acids. V was cut by 0 bases and J by 2 bases, with 9 bases left in between. The CDR3 is CASSVGGAPGNTIYF. CDR3 bases: TGTGCCAGCAGCGTAGGAGGGGCTCCTGGAAACACCATATATTTT.

This chain links TRBV11-2 with TRBJ1-6; a weak D match, TRBD1 (5 bases). V gave up 5 bases and J gave up 0 bases, with 14 bases separating them. The germline V gene has CDR1 SGHAT and CDR2 FQNNGV. There are 17 residues in the CDR3. The CDR3 sequence: CASSRGRALSYNSPLHF. Here the CDR3 DNA reads TGTGCCAGCAGCCGGGGCAGGGCGCTCTCCTATAATTCACCCCTCCACTTT.